The 4 T cell receptor beta chains presented below share a single source sample, sequenced in a study of shared clonotypes between healthy human individuals. The table came from immunoSEQ multiplex PCR; TCRdb's copy has only in-frame clones and leaves some out. The data show 2 million to 2.5 million clones, around 95% seen once. The sequenced sample was naive CD4+ T cells sorted from blood. Regarding subset: CD45RA+ positively selected. These receptors were obtained from a man younger than 35 in good health.

To note about this clone: Other DNA sequences in the sample encode the same CDR3. V and J are TRBV19 and TRBJ1-1; possibly TRBD1 for D (6 bases). V lost 3 bases, J lost 2 bases, and 10 bases lay in between. Germline V gene sequence: CDR1 LNHDA, CDR2 SQIVND (reference sequence). This CDR3 region has 14 residues. CDR3 residues: CASSIGQINTEAFF. The CDR3 DNA reads as TGTGCCAGTAGTATCGGACAGATCAACACTGAAGCTTTCTTT.

Concerning this clone: This sample includes further DNA sequences coding for the same CDR3. The chain is built from TRBV9 and TRBJ2-7, with 8 bases matching TRBD1. V lost 3 bases, J lost 2 bases, and 7 bases stayed unmatched. This CDR3 spans 15 amino acids. Germline lookup yields CDR1 SGDLS and CDR2 YYNGEE. CDR3 sequence: CASSEGQGYTYEQYF. CDR3 sequence (DNA): TGTGCCAGCAGCGAAGGACAGGGTTATACCTACGAGCAGTACTTC.

The rearrangement uses TRBV7-2 and TRBJ2-7; 7 nucleotides agree with TRBD1. V shed 4 bases and J 0 bases; nucleotides not matched to a gene: 6. This CDR3 is built from 15 residues. Germline loops: CDR1 SGHTA, CDR2 FQGNSA. The CDR3 is CASSSQTGPSYEQYF. In nucleotides, the CDR3 is TGTGCCAGCAGCTCGCAGACAGGGCCCTCCTACGAGCAGTACTTC.

The chain links TRBV19 to TRBJ1-1; TRBD1 matches at 9 bases. V lost 6 bases, J lost 4 bases, and 12 bases stayed unmatched. CDR1 is LNHDA, CDR2 SQIVND, per germline (reference sequence). The CDR3 runs to 16 residues. CDR3 amino acids: CASSDTPGQGSTEAFF. The CDR3 nucleotides read TGTGCCAGTAGCGATACACCCGGACAGGGGAGCACTGAAGCTTTCTTT.